The 19 T cell receptor beta chains listed next were all sequenced from one sample in a study of beta chain features in type 1 diabetes. cDNA synthesis used the whole RNA isolate, giving expressed TCRB sequences. Generated by immunoSEQ multiplex PCR, the TCRdb table keeps only in-frame clones and is missing some. Of hundreds of thousands of clones in the sample, 12% to 15% were seen once. Sequencing was carried out using central memory CD4+ T cells from blood. The receptors originated from a man aged 30 to 45 in good health.

The chain carries TRBV11-3 and TRBJ2-7, with unresolved D. Trimming left V 0 bases short and J 6 bases short, with 9 bases between. CDR3 size: 13 residues. Per the germline V gene, CDR1 is SGHNT and CDR2 is YENEEA. The CDR3 spells CASSLDGISEQYV. The DNA of the CDR3 is TGTGCCAGCAGCTTAGATGGTATTTCCGAGCAGTACGTC.

The V call is TRBV30, the J call TRBJ1-5; no clear D gene. The CDR3 has 13 residues. V lost 2 bases to trimming and J lost 4 bases, with 9 bases between them. Germline V gene lookup returns CDR1 GTSNPN and CDR2 SVGIG (reference sequence). CDR3 region: CAWSIRGNQPQHF. In DNA, the CDR3 is TGTGCCTGGAGTATAAGAGGGAATCAGCCCCAGCATTTT.

The table lists this clone with a few counts. V gene TRBV9 combines with J gene TRBJ2-4; 15 nucleotides match TRBD2. Germline V lookup: CDR1 SGDLS, CDR2 YYNGEE. Trimming cost V 3 bases and J 8 bases; bases outside gene matches: 3. This CDR3 is built from 15 residues. The CDR3 sequence is CASSGGLAGGDIQYF. The CDR3 nucleotides read TGTGCCAGCAGCGGCGGACTAGCGGGAGGGGACATTCAGTACTTC.

This clone was observed a few times. The gene calls are TRBV5-4 and TRBJ2-4, with TRBD2 identical over 10 bases. CDR3 length: 17 residues. Germline loops: CDR1 SGHNT, CDR2 YYREEE (reference sequence). The V segment lost 4 bases and the J segment 9 bases; nucleotides outside the gene matches: 16. The CDR3 loop reads CASSQDRQREGRGIQYF. Written as DNA, the CDR3 is TGTGCCAGCAGCCAAGATCGTCAGCGGGAGGGTAGGGGCATTCAGTACTTC.

The rearrangement links TRBV6-5 to TRBJ2-1; D is perhaps TRBD2 (7 bases). Germline CDR1 MNHEY, CDR2 SVGAGI. Trimming took off 5 bases at V and 4 bases at J, with 12 bases between the two ends. The CDR3 is 14 residues long. The CDR3 sequence: CASSRGGGYNEQFF. The DNA for the CDR3 is TGTGCCAGCAGTAGGGGAGGGGGTTACAATGAGCAGTTCTTC.

This clone was counted a few times. This chain joins TRBV6-5 and TRBJ2-3, with D possibly TRBD1 on 6 matching bases. The CDR3 runs 16 residues. The V gene lost 2 bases and the J gene lost 5 bases, with 17 bases spanning the gap. CDR1 and CDR2 (germline): MNHEY, SVGAGI. In nucleotides, the CDR3 is TGTGCCAGCAGTTACGGTGGCGTGGGGGCCGGAGATACGCAGTATTTT. It codes for CASSYGGVGAGDTQYF.

This chain's CDR3 is CASSPLGAAPEAFF. CDR3 DNA: TGTGCCAGCTCACCATTGGGGGCCGCCCCTGAAGCTTTCTTT. The chain is built from TRBV18 and TRBJ1-1; TRBD1 might be the D (6 bases). The CDR3 is made up of 14 amino acids. CDR1 is KGHSH and CDR2 is LQKENI in the germline V gene. The V gene lost 2 bases and the J gene lost 6 bases, with 13 bases spanning the gap.

V and J are TRBV7-2 and TRBJ1-1; a weak D match, TRBD1 (6 bases). CDR3 length: 14 amino acids. Trimming stripped 5 bases from V and 4 bases from J, with 14 bases between. The germline CDR1 and CDR2 sequences are SGHTA and FQGNSA. CDR3 bases: TGTGCCAGCAGCCCCCTACAACAGGGCACTGAAGCTTTCTTT. Protein product: CASSPLQQGTEAFF.

J is TRBJ2-3 and V is TRBV11-3; D perhaps matches TRBD1 (5 bases). The germline gives CDR1 SGHNT, CDR2 YENEEA. This CDR3 has 15 amino acids. V shed 1 base and J shed 5 bases, with 13 bases lying between them. The CDR3 DNA reads TGTGCCAGCAGCTTAGTGGGGCAGGGTGGAGATACGCAGTATTTT. This sequence encodes CASSLVGQGGDTQYF. The variable domain in full, completed from reference TRBV11-3 and TRBJ2-3, reads EAGVVQSPRYKIIEKKQPVAFWCNPISGHNTLYWYLQNLGQGPELLIRYENEEAVDDSQLPKDRFSAERLKGVDSTLKIQPAELGDSAVYLCASSLVGQGGDTQYFGPGTRLTVL.

V gene TRBV7-2 combines with J gene TRBJ2-1; TRBD2 is a possible D gene (6 bases). The CDR3 has 18 amino acids. V gave up 3 bases and J gave up 0 bases, with 18 bases separating them. Germline loops: CDR1 SGHTA, CDR2 FQGNSA. The CDR3 DNA reads TGTGCCAGCAGCTTTAGCGGCCTTCAAAGGAGCTCCTACAATGAGCAGTTCTTC. This gives the protein CASSFSGLQRSSYNEQFF. The full variable domain, rest sourced from reference TRBV7-2 and TRBJ2-1, is GAGVSQSPSNKVTEKGKDVELRCDPISGHTALYWYRQSLGQGLEFLIYFQGNSAPDKSGLPSDRFSAERTGGSVSTLTIQRTQQEDSAVYLCASSFSGLQRSSYNEQFFGPGTRLTVL.

Many counts were recorded for this clone. This chain links TRBV5-4 with TRBJ2-5, with D perhaps given as TRBD1 or TRBD2 (5 bases each). Germline CDR1 reads SGHNT; CDR2 reads YYREEE (reference sequence). Trimming took off 4 bases at V and 4 bases at J, with 14 bases between the two ends. The CDR3 is 14 residues long. This chain's CDR3 is CASSPGTGLETQYF. The DNA of the CDR3 is TGTGCCAGCAGCCCCGGGACCGGCTTAGAGACCCAGTACTTC.

This clone was picked up a small number of times. The V call is TRBV5-6, the J call TRBJ2-4; 9 bases map to TRBD1. The CDR3 loop spans 13 amino acids. Per the germline V gene, CDR1 is SGHDT and CDR2 is YYEEEE. The V gene end was trimmed by 5 bases and the J gene end by 7 bases; junction bases not matched to a gene: 4. This CDR3 reads CASRQGAGNIQYF. The DNA of the CDR3 is TGTGCCAGCAGACAGGGGGCGGGCAACATTCAGTACTTC.

This chain joins TRBV20-1 and TRBJ2-5; D not certain. The CDR3 runs to 10 residues. Germline V lookup: CDR1 DFQATT, CDR2 SNEGSKA (reference sequence). V lost 7 bases to trimming and J lost 5 bases, with 8 bases between them. The CDR3 loop reads CSVPMETQYF. Here the CDR3 DNA reads TGCAGTGTCCCTATGGAGACCCAGTACTTC.

The V gene is TRBV4-3, the J gene TRBJ1-2; weak D call: TRBD1 (5 bases). CDR3 length equals 14 residues. The V gene's germline CDR1 is LGHNA and CDR2 YSLEER. Trimming removed 2 bases from V and 7 bases from J, with 14 bases in between. The CDR3 coding sequence is TGCGCCAGCAGCCAAAGGGACCTCCAGGTTGGCTACACCTTC. It specifies CASSQRDLQVGYTF.

This rearrangement joins TRBV7-9 to TRBJ2-7; 9 bases align to TRBD1. The V and J ends lost 5 bases and 4 bases, in that order; junction bases with no gene match: 9. The CDR3 is 15 amino acids. Germline V gene lookup returns CDR1 SEHNR and CDR2 FQNEAQ (reference sequence). As DNA, the CDR3 is TGTGCCAGCAGCCAAACACAGGGGGCTAAATACGAGCAGTACTTC. Encoded protein: CASSQTQGAKYEQYF.

This clone was observed many times. Here the CDR3 DNA reads TGCGCCAGCAGCGATAGCGGCGGGGAGCTGTTTTTT. Translated, it gives CASSDSGGELFF. The chain is built from TRBV5-1 and TRBJ2-2; possible D gene TRBD2, 6 bases. The CDR3 is made up of 12 amino acids. V was pared by 4 bases and J by 7 bases, with 8 bases between. CDR1 and CDR2 from the germline V gene are SGHRS and YFSETQ.

This clone was seen more than once but under ten times. The V gene is TRBV7-2, the J gene TRBJ1-1; maybe TRBD1 (5 bases). Germline lookup yields CDR1 SGHTA and CDR2 FQGNSA. CDR3 size: 12 residues. The germline V and J ends were trimmed by 5 bases and 9 bases, with 13 bases remaining between them. This chain's CDR3 is CASSLTPGKAFF. Here the CDR3 DNA reads TGTGCCAGCAGCCTAACGCCAGGGAAAGCTTTCTTT.

The gene calls are TRBV27 and TRBJ2-7; D ambiguous. Germline CDR1 and CDR2: MNHEY and SMNVEV (reference sequence). The CDR3 is made up of 14 amino acids. CDR3 protein: CASSIPHPLPANRV. The CDR3 DNA reads as TGTGCCAGCAGTATACCCCACCCACTACCCGCCAATAGGGTC.

This clone came up many times. This chain links TRBV28 with TRBJ2-3, with no clear D. The CDR3 spans 12 residues. V shed 5 bases and J shed 1 base, with 4 bases lying between them. CDR1 is MDHEN, CDR2 SYDVKM, per germline. CDR3 loop: CASSAGTDTQYF. The CDR3 region has the DNA TGTGCCAGCAGTGCCGGCACAGATACGCAGTATTTT.